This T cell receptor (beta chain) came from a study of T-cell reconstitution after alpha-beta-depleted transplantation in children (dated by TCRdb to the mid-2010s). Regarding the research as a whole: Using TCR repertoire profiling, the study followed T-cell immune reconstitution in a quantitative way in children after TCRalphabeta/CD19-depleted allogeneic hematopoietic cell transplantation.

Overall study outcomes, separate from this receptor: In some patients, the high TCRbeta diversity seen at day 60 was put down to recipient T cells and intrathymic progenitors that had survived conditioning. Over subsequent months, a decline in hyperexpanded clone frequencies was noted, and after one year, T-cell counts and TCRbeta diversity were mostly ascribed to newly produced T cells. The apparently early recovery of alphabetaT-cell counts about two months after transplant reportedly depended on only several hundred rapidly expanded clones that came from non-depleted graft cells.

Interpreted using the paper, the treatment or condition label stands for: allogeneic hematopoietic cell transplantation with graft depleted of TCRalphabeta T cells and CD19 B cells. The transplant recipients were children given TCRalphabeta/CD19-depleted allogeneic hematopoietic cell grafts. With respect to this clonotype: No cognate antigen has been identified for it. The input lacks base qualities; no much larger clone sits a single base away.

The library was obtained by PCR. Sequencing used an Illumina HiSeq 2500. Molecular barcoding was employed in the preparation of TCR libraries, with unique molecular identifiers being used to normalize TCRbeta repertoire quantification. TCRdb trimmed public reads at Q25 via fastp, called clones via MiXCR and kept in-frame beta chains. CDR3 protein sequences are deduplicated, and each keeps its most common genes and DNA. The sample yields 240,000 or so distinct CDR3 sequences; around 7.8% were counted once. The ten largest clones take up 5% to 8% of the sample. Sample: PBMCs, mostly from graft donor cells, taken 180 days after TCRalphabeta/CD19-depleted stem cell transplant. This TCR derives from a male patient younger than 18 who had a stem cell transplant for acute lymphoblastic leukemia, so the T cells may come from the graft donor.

The DNA sequence is TGCGCCAGCAGCTTGATGCGACGCGGAAACACCATATATTTT. Translated, this gives CASSLMRRGNTIYF. This chain is built from TRBV5-1 and TRBJ1-3, with the D gene too uncertain to name. The cysteine opens and the phenylalanine closes a CDR3 of 14 amino acids. The CDR3 DNA has 42 bases and is translated from base 1. V is shortened by 1 base, J by 4 bases, and the region joining them spans 9 bases. CDR1 and CDR2 (SGHRS, YFSETQ) derive from the germline V gene.